The clone carrying this TCR beta chain has just a few counts. What it binds is not known. This record comes from a study of cytomegalovirus exposure and HLA in healthy donors. At the level of the study: A prior analysis found 117 million unique TCR beta sequences from roughly 180 million T cells. Samples from HLA-typed donors yielded about 80 million unique TCRs in an early data release. General observations from the study: Most of the TCR beta V segments (in an earlier analysis) were productive either about 90% or about 30% of the time. An analysis was carried out later, and it reportedly showed fewer N-insertions in an Asian-associated ancestry cluster than the approximately 700-donor mean.

This CDR3 has 15 residues. Amplification used 60 Vbeta primers and 13 Jbeta primers. Data came from immunoSEQ multiplex PCR; TCRdb stores just in-frame clones and leaves some out. The repertoire holds about 170,000 clones, with roughly 84% as singletons. The rearrangement joins TRBV21-1 to TRBJ1-2; TRBD1 reflects the table's D call only, with no check against the DNA. TRBV21-1 is classified as a pseudogene. The sequencing input was PBMCs. The receptor was isolated from a man aged 25 to 45 in good health and CMV-seropositive. The chain's CDR3 is CASSNRTGRNYGYTF. The CDR3 nucleotides are TGTGCCAGCAGCAATCGCACAGGCCGTAACTATGGCTACACCTTC.